Following are 23 T cell receptor beta chains from one sample sequenced in a study of T cells expressing NK-cell markers. After re-calling the 5' RACE reads, TCRdb lists one entry per CDR3 protein, DNA absent. The table for this sample gives under 200,000 distinct CDR3 sequences. What was sequenced was blood T cells: a sorted CD56 or NKG2C T cell subset, CD4+ or CD8+ T cells, or bulk PBMC T cells (not recorded which). The receptors were sampled from a woman aged 18 to 75 in good health.

This chain uses TRBV7-9 with TRBJ2-6. From germline, CDR1 is SEHNR and CDR2 FQNEAQ (reference sequence). The length of the CDR3 is 15 residues. CDR3 sequence reads: CASERGTSGANVLTF.

The J gene is TRBJ2-5, the V gene TRBV7-3; TCRdb's D gene call, TRBD2, goes unchecked for lack of DNA. The CDR3 loop spans 16 amino acids. CDR1 SGHTA and CDR2 FQGTGA come from the germline V gene. CDR3 sequence reads: CASSLTQRGGQETQYF.

The chain has TRBV3-1 and TRBJ2-1; as DNA is missing, the TRBD2 call by TCRdb cannot be tested. CDR1 and CDR2 from the germline V gene are LGHDT and YNNKEL (reference sequence). This CDR3 comprises 17 residues. CDR3 protein: CASSPVPGLAGENEQFF.

The gene calls are TRBV6-5 and TRBJ1-2; TCRdb outputs TRBD1, but without DNA this stays unchecked. The V gene's germline CDR1 is MNHEY and CDR2 SVGAGI. This CDR3 is built from 12 residues. The CDR3 sequence: CASTQGQGGYTF.

The CDR3 spells CASRSIAGGGNYNEQFF. The chain is built from TRBV12-3 or TRBV12-4 and TRBJ2-1; the TRBD2 assignment by TCRdb is unverifiable without DNA. The CDR3 totals 17 residues.

The chain has TRBV5-1 and TRBJ1-2. Germline CDR1 is SGHRS and CDR2 is YFSETQ. CDR3 length: 14 amino acids. CDR3 residues: CASSFDGRGFGYTF.

The CDR3 reads CSASRVGAAVSSYNEQFF. The rearrangement joins TRBV20-1 to TRBJ2-1; the D gene TCRdb calls, TRBD2, cannot be checked with no DNA. Looked up from germline, CDR1 is DFQATT and CDR2 is SNEGSKA (reference sequence). CDR3 size: 18 residues.

The chain combines TRBV20-1 with TRBJ2-5; TCRdb calls TRBD1, which cannot be checked without DNA. The CDR3 consists of 15 residues. Germline values: CDR1 DFQATT, CDR2 SNEGSKA (reference sequence). CDR3 protein: CSARDWGASKETQYF.

This sequence joins TRBV20-1 and TRBJ2-3; TCRdb outputs TRBD2, but without DNA this stays unchecked. This CDR3 has 18 residues. Germline assignment: CDR1 DFQATT and CDR2 SNEGSKA (reference sequence). The CDR3 protein is CSARDSWASGSQPDTQYF.

CDR3 sequence reads: CASSQGGSGGLGSQYF. The chain combines TRBV3-1 with TRBJ2-3; TCRdb indicates TRBD2, and absent DNA this call remains unverified. This CDR3 has 16 amino acids. Germline CDR1 and CDR2: LGHDT and YNNKEL (reference sequence).

The genes are TRBV18 and TRBJ2-6; with no DNA, the TCRdb D assignment of TRBD1 cannot be verified. The CDR3 has 17 residues. The germline CDR1 and CDR2 sequences are KGHSH and LQKENI. CDR3 sequence reads: CASSPQTGNSGANVLTF.

The chain combines TRBV9 with TRBJ2-1; without DNA, the TCRdb call of TRBD1 cannot be checked. The V gene's germline CDR1 is SGDLS and CDR2 YYNGEE. CDR3 size: 14 residues. CDR3 region: CASSAQQVFNAQFF.

This chain joins TRBV6-1 and TRBJ1-2; TCRdb lists TRBD1, though no DNA is available to test this call. Looked up from germline, CDR1 is MNHNS and CDR2 is SASEGT. CDR3 length equals 14 residues. CDR3 protein: CASRARQGNYGYTF.

The gene calls are TRBV7-8 and TRBJ2-2. The germline V gene has CDR1 SGHVS and CDR2 FQNEAQ. CDR3 length: 17 residues. This CDR3 reads CASSSLDSHSNTGELFF.

The V and J genes are TRBV7-9 and TRBJ1-1. CDR1 is SEHNR, CDR2 FQNEAQ, per germline (reference sequence). The CDR3 is 13 amino acids. CDR3 protein: CASSVTRNTEAFF. Using reference TRBV7-9 and TRBJ1-1 for the parts outside the CDR3, the full variable domain is DTGVSQNPRHKITKRGQNVTFRCDPISEHNRLYWYRQTLGQGPEFLTYFQNEAQLEKSRLLSDRFSAERPKGSFSTLEIQRTEQGDSAMYLCASSVTRNTEAFFGQGTRLTVV.

The chain links TRBV7-2 to TRBJ2-7; lacking DNA, the TRBD1 call made by TCRdb goes unchecked. Germline-derived CDR1 and CDR2 are SGHTA and FQGNSA. This CDR3 spans 15 amino acids. The CDR3 reads CASSLGPGVAYEQYF.

The chain employs TRBV7-3 and TRBJ1-5; TCRdb names TRBD1, which stays unverified in the absence of DNA. Germline V gene lookup returns CDR1 SGHTA and CDR2 FQGTGA. This CDR3 has 14 residues. The CDR3 sequence: CASSLRQGGQPQHF. Using reference TRBV7-3 and TRBJ1-5 for the parts outside the CDR3, the full variable domain is GAGVSQTPSNKVTEKGKYVELRCDPISGHTALYWYRQSLGQGPEFLIYFQGTGAADDSGLPNDRFFAVRPEGSVSTLKIQRTERGDSAVYLCASSLRQGGQPQHFGDGTRLSIL.

The CDR3 is CASSLLSGNYNEQFF. The gene calls are TRBV12-3 or TRBV12-4 and TRBJ2-1; lacking DNA, the TRBD2 call made by TCRdb goes unchecked. The CDR3 is 15 residues long.

This chain uses TRBV5-1 with TRBJ1-1; without DNA, the TCRdb call of TRBD1 cannot be checked. This CDR3 is built from 13 residues. Germline CDR1 reads SGHRS; CDR2 reads YFSETQ. The CDR3: CASSFWDRGEAFF.

The J gene is TRBJ1-6, the V gene TRBV6-1. Per the germline V gene, CDR1 is MNHNS and CDR2 is SASEGT. CDR3 length: 15 residues. This CDR3 reads CASSVPSSYNSPLHF.

The gene calls are TRBV7-9 and TRBJ1-1. The CDR3 totals 15 residues. Looked up from germline, CDR1 is SEHNR and CDR2 is FQNEAQ (reference sequence). CDR3: CASSLVDGKDAEAFF.

The V gene is TRBV12-3 or TRBV12-4, the J gene TRBJ2-1; TCRdb returns TRBD1, unconfirmable since there is no DNA. The CDR3 has 16 amino acids. The CDR3 loop reads CASSFPTGPLYNEQFF.

The genes are TRBV29-1 and TRBJ1-1; lacking DNA, the TRBD1 call made by TCRdb goes unchecked. The germline V gene encodes CDR1 SQVTM and CDR2 ANQGSEA. This CDR3 region has 13 residues. CDR3 sequence reads: CTFARDGNTEAFF.